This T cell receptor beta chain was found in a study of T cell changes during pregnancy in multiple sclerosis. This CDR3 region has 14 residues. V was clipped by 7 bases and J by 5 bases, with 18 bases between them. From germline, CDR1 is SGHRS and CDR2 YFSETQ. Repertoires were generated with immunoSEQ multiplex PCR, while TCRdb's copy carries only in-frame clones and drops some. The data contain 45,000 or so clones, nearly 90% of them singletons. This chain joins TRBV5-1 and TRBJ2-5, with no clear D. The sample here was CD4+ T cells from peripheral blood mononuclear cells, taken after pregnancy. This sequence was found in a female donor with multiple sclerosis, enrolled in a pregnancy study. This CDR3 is CASGSEAVGETQYF. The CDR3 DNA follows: TGCGCCAGCGGTTCCGAGGCGGTAGGTGAGACCCAGTACTTC.